A single sample gave rise to the 16 T cell receptor beta chains below, sequenced in a study of T cells in Graves' hyperthyroidism and ophthalmopathy. RNA transcripts provided the source from which TCR beta CDR3 regions were amplified. In the first-round RT-PCR of the TCR CDR3, the HTBI primer set was used. TCRdb ran MiXCR on the multiplex PCR reads and lists one entry per CDR3 protein. The sample includes around 350,000 distinct CDR3 sequences, about 15% of them seen just once. What was sequenced was blood. All receptors come from a woman aged 55-70 years with Graves' ophthalmopathy.

The sample holds a few counts of this clonotype. The chain employs TRBV20-1 and TRBJ2-7; TRBD1 agrees at 9 bases. The CDR3 length is 14 residues. Germline lookup yields CDR1 DFQATT and CDR2 SNEGSKA (reference sequence). V was clipped by 2 bases and J by 4 bases; unmatched bases: 6. CDR3 protein: CSARPGTGRYEQYF. CDR3 bases: TGCAGTGCTAGACCCGGGACAGGGAGGTACGAGCAGTACTTC.

This clonotype was detected only a few times. This chain connects TRBV6-1 to TRBJ2-2; a weak D match, TRBD1 (8 bases). The CDR3 length is 16 residues. Trimming removed 8 bases from V and 2 bases from J, with 18 bases in between. Germline assignment: CDR1 MNHNS and CDR2 SASEGT. CDR3 DNA: TGTGCCAGCGGAAAAGGACAGGGACTAAACACCGGGGAGCTGTTTTTT. It encodes CASGKGQGLNTGELFF.

About this clonotype: A much larger clone is a single base away; this may be a read error. J is TRBJ2-4 and V is TRBV20-1; TRBD2 matches 8 bases. CDR3 size: 14 residues. CDR1 is DFQATT, CDR2 SNEGSKA, per germline (reference sequence). Trimming at V came to 7 bases and at J to 7 bases, leaving 12 bases not matched to a gene. The CDR3 region is CSVHLAGGGNIQYF. For the CDR3, the DNA is TGCAGTGTGCATCTGGCGGGAGGTGGGAACATTCAGTACTTC.

The chain is built from TRBV5-4 and TRBJ2-6; 7 bases fit TRBD2. The CDR3 runs 14 residues. Looked up from germline, CDR1 is SGHNT and CDR2 is YYREEE (reference sequence). With 7 bases clipped from V and 3 bases from J, the junction kept 4 bases outside the gene matches. The DNA of the CDR3 is TGTGCCAGCGGGGGGGTGGATGGGGCCAACGTCCTGACTTTC. Encoded protein: CASGGVDGANVLTF.

The rearrangement uses TRBV4-1 and TRBJ2-7, with 14 bases lining up with TRBD2. The CDR3 has 19 residues. Trimming took 3 bases from V and 1 from J; bases not matched to a gene: 11. The germline CDR1 and CDR2 sequences are MGHRA and YSYEKL. CDR3 nucleotides: TGCGCCAGCAGCCAGAGTCCTCTAGGACTAGCGGGAGGATCCTACGAGCAGTACTTC. Amino acids: CASSQSPLGLAGGSYEQYF.

Ten or more counts support this clonotype. The rearrangement uses TRBV7-3 and TRBJ2-5; 8 bases fit TRBD2. Trimming took 2 bases from V and 2 from J; bases not matched to a gene: 4. Germline CDR1 and CDR2: SGHTA and FQGTGA. The CDR3 contains 15 residues. The CDR3 loop is CASSLFAGGQETQYF. CDR3 sequence (DNA): TGTGCCAGCAGCTTATTTGCGGGAGGTCAAGAGACCCAGTACTTC.

This clonotype was picked up a small number of times. This chain uses TRBV9 with TRBJ2-1; 9 bases align to TRBD2. Germline V CDR1 and CDR2: SGDLS, YYNGEE. The CDR3 consists of 15 residues. V shed 3 bases, J shed 4 bases, and the junction held 5 bases outside the gene matches. The CDR3 bases are TGTGCCAGCAGCGCCGGGACTAGCAGTTACAATGAGCAGTTCTTC. Its translation: CASSAGTSSYNEQFF. The full variable domain, in which reference TRBV9 and TRBJ2-1 provide the parts outside the CDR3, is DSGVTQTPKHLITATGQRVTLRCSPRSGDLSVYWYQQSLDQGLQFLIQYYNGEERAKGNILERFSAQQFPDLHSELNLSSLELGDSALYFCASSAGTSSYNEQFFGPGTRLTVL.

In this sample, this clonotype turned up many times. The rearrangement joins TRBV7-9 to TRBJ2-1; tentatively, D is TRBD1 (6 bases). Per the germline V gene, CDR1 is SEHNR and CDR2 is FQNEAQ (reference sequence). The V and J ends lost 6 bases and 3 bases respectively, with 15 bases between them. CDR3 size: 15 residues. The CDR3 reads CASSPSRGIYNEQFF. The CDR3 DNA reads TGTGCCAGCAGTCCGAGCAGGGGAATCTACAATGAGCAGTTCTTC.

This clonotype was found a few times. The chain links TRBV24-1 to TRBJ2-5; D is possibly TRBD1 (6 bases). Germline CDR1 reads KGHDR; CDR2 reads SFDVKD. The length of the CDR3 is 14 residues. V was clipped by 5 bases and J by 1 base, with 10 bases between them. CDR3 DNA sequence: TGTGCCACCAGTGGTATAGGGGGCCAAGAGACCCAGTACTTC. As protein: CATSGIGGQETQYF.

This clonotype has only one observation. A much larger clone differs from this one at a single base, so this may be a read error. The chain has TRBV28 and TRBJ2-3; D gene uncertain. The ends were cut back, 5 bases at V and 5 bases at J, with 5 bases in the middle. The length of the CDR3 is 11 residues. CDR1 and CDR2 from the germline V gene are MDHEN and SYDVKM. CDR3 coding DNA: TGTGCCAGCAGTATCAAAGATACGCAGTATTTT. It translates to CASSIKDTQYF.

This clonotype has at least ten counts. V usage is TRBV5-6 and J usage is TRBJ2-7; tentatively, D is TRBD1 (6 bases). The CDR3 has 13 residues. From germline, CDR1 is SGHDT and CDR2 YYEEEE. The V and J ends lost 1 base and 5 bases respectively, with 10 bases between them. CDR3 amino acids: CASSLTGTNEQYF. The CDR3 DNA reads as TGTGCCAGCAGCTTGACAGGGACCAACGAGCAGTACTTC.

This clonotype was recorded a few times. The V gene is TRBV10-2, the J gene TRBJ1-1; 7 nucleotides line up with TRBD1. The CDR3 is made up of 14 amino acids. CDR1 is WSHSY and CDR2 is SAAADI in the germline V gene. The V gene end was trimmed by 3 bases and the J gene end by 5 bases; junction bases not matched to a gene: 6. This chain's CDR3 is CASSDAGGNTEAFF. The CDR3 nucleotides are TGCGCCAGCAGTGATGCAGGGGGAAATACTGAAGCTTTCTTT.

This clonotype was counted at least ten times. The J gene is TRBJ2-7, the V gene TRBV6-2 or TRBV6-3; D remains unclear. Germline-derived CDR1 and CDR2 are MNHEY and SVGEGT. The ends were cut back, 4 bases at V and 0 bases at J, with 10 bases in the middle. The CDR3 totals 14 residues. The CDR3 DNA is TGTGCCAGCAGTTTAGTAGCCGCCTCCTACGAGCAGTACTTC. It yields the protein CASSLVAASYEQYF.

This clonotype was seen a handful of times. CDR3 sequence: CASSRPGGGNEQFF. CDR3 DNA sequence: TGCGCCAGCAGCCGACCGGGAGGAGGTAATGAGCAGTTCTTC. This chain connects TRBV4-1 to TRBJ2-1; 7 nucleotides match TRBD2. V was pared by 4 bases and J by 7 bases, with 7 bases of the junction left unmatched. The CDR3 covers 14 residues. CDR1 is MGHRA, CDR2 YSYEKL, per germline.

The chain has TRBV27 and TRBJ2-7, with D perhaps being TRBD1 or TRBD2 (5 bases each). There are 14 residues in the CDR3. V was cut by 5 bases and J by 0 bases, with 11 bases left in between. Germline-derived CDR1 and CDR2 are MNHEY and SMNVEV (reference sequence). The CDR3 DNA is TGTGCCAGCAGTACCCGGGACCACTCCTACGAGCAGTACTTC. Its translation: CASSTRDHSYEQYF.

V is TRBV28 and J is TRBJ2-1; 9 nucleotides align to TRBD2. There are 15 residues in the CDR3. Germline CDR1 MDHEN, CDR2 SYDVKM. Unmatched junction bases numbered 7, after V lost 7 bases and J lost 3 bases. The DNA for the CDR3 is TGTGCCAGCAATCCTCGGCGGGGGGGCTACAATGAGCAGTTCTTC. This translates into CASNPRRGGYNEQFF.